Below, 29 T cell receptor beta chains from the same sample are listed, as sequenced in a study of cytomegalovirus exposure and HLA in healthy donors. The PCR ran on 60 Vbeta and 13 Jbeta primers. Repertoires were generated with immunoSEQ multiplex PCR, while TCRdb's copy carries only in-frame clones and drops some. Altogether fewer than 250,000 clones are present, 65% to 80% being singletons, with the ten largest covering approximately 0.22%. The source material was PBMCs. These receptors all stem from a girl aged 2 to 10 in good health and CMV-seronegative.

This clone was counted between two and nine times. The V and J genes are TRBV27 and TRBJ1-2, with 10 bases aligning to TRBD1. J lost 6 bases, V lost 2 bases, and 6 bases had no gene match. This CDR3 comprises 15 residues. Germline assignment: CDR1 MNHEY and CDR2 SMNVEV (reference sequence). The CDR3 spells CASSLTGQGWNGYTF. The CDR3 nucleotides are TGTGCCAGCAGTTTAACGGGACAGGGGTGGAATGGCTACACCTTC.

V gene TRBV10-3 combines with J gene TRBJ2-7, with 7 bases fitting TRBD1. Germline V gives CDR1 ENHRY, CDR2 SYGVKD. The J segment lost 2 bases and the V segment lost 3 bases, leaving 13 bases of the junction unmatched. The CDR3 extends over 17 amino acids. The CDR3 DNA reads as TGTGCCATCAGTGAAAAGGGGGAGAGACAGGGTCCCTACGAGCAGTACTTC. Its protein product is CAISEKGERQGPYEQYF.

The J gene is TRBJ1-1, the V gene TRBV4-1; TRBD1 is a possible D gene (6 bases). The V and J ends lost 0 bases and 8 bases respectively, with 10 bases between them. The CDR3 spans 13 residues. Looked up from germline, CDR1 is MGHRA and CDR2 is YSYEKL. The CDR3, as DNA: TGCGCCAGCAGCCAAGAACCAGGGGCCGAAGCTTTCTTT. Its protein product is CASSQEPGAEAFF.

For the CDR3, the DNA is TGTGCCAGCAGTCTCTCGGGGATTCGCTCCTACAATGAGCAGTTCTTC. It codes for CASSLSGIRSYNEQFF. The chain has TRBV28 and TRBJ2-1; D is possibly TRBD2 (5 bases). CDR3 size: 16 residues. Trimming cost V 5 bases and J 0 bases, with 14 bases left between them. In germline, CDR1 is MDHEN, CDR2 SYDVKM.

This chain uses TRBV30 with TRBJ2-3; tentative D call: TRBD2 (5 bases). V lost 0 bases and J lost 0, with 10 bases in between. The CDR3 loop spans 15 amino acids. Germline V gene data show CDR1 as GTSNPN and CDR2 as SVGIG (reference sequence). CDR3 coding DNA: TGTGCCTGGAGTGTAAGCCTAGCTAGCACAGATACGCAGTATTTT. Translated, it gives CAWSVSLASTDTQYF.

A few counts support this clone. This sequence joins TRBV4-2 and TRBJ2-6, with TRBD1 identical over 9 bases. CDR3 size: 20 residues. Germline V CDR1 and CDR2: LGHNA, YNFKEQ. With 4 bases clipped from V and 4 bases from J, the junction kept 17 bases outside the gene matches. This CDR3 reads CASSPSGTGNLFIGANVLTF. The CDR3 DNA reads TGTGCCAGCAGCCCTTCCGGGACAGGGAACCTTTTCATCGGGGCCAACGTCCTGACTTTC.

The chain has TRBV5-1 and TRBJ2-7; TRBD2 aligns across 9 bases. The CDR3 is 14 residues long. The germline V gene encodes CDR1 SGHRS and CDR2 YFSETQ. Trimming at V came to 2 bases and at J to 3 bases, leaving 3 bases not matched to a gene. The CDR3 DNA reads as TGCGCCAGCAGCTTAAGCGGGGGGTACTACGAGCAGTACTTC. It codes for CASSLSGGYYEQYF.

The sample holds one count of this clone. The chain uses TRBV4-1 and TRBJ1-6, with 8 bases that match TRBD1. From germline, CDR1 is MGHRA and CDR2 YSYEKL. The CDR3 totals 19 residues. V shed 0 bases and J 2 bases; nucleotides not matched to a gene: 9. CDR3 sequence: CASSQDLHLDRAYNSPLHF. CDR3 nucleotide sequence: TGCGCCAGCAGCCAAGATCTCCATTTGGACAGGGCCTATAATTCACCCCTCCACTTT.

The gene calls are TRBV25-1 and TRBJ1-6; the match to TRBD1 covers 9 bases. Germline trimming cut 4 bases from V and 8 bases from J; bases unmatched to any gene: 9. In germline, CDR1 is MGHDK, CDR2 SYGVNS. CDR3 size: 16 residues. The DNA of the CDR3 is TGTGCCAGCAGTGCCTTGGACAGGGGAGGTGATTCACCCCTCCACTTT. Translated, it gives CASSALDRGGDSPLHF.

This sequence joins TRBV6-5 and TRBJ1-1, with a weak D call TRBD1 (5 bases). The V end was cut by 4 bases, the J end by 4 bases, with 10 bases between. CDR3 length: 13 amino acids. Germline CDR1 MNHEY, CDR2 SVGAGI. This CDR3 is CASSLTATTEAFF. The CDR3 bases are TGTGCCAGCAGTTTGACAGCGACCACTGAAGCTTTCTTT.

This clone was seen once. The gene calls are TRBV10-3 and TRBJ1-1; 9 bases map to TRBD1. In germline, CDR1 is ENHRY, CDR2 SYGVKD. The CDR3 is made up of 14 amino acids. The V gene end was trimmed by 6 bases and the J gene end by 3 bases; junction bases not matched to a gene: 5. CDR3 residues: CAIRRTGEDTEAFF. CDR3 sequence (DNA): TGTGCCATCAGAAGGACAGGGGAGGACACTGAAGCTTTCTTT.

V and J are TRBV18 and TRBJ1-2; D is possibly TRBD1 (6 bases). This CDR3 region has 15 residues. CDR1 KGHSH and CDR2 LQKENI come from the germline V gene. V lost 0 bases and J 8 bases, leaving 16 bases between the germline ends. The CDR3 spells CASSPPAQGQGGYTF. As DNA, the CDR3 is TGTGCCAGCTCACCACCCGCACAGGGCCAGGGAGGCTACACCTTC.

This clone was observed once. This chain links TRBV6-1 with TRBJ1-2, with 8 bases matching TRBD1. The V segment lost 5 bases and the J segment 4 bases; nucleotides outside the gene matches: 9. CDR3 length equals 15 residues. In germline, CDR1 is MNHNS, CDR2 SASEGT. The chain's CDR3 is CASSNTGQGGYGYTF. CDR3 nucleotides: TGTGCCAGCAGTAATACCGGACAGGGCGGCTATGGCTACACCTTC.

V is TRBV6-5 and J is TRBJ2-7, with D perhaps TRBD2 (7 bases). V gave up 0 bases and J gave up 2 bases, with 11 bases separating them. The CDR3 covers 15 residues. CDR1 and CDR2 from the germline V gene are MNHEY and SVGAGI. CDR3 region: CASSYSTGGTYEQYF. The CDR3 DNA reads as TGTGCCAGCAGTTACTCTACGGGGGGCACCTACGAGCAGTACTTC.

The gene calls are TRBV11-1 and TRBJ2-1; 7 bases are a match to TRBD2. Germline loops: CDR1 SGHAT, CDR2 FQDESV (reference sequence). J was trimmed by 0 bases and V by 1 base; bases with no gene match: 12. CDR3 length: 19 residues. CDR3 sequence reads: CASSLEGLVSSGSYNEQFF. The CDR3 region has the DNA TGTGCCAGCAGCTTAGAAGGACTAGTCTCATCCGGCTCCTACAATGAGCAGTTCTTC.

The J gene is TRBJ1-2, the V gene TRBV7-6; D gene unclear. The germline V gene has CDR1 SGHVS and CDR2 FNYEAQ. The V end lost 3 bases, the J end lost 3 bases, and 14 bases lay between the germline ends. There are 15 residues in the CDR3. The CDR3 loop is CASSLWAGSDYGYTF. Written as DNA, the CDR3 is TGTGCCAGCAGCTTGTGGGCGGGTTCGGACTATGGCTACACCTTC.

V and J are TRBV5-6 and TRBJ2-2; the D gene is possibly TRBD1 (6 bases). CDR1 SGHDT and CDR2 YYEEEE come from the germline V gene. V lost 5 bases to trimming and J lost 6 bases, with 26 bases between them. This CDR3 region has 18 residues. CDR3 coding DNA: TGTGCCAGCAGGCCCAGGGGCGTTGGGCATTTGGGCGCCGGGGAGCTGTTTTTT. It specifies CASRPRGVGHLGAGELFF.

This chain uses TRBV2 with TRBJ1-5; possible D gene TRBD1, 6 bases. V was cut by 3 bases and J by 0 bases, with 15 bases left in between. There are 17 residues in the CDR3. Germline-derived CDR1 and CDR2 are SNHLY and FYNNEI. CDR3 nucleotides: TGTGCCAGCAGTGATGGGCAGGGGCCTTATAGCAATCAGCCCCAGCATTTT. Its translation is CASSDGQGPYSNQPQHF.

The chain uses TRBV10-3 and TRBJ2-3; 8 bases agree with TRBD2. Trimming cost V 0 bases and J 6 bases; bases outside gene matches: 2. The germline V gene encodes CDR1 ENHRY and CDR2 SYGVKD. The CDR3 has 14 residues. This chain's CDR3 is CAISESQRGDTQYF. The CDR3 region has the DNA TGTGCCATCAGTGAGTCTCAGCGGGGGGATACGCAGTATTTT.

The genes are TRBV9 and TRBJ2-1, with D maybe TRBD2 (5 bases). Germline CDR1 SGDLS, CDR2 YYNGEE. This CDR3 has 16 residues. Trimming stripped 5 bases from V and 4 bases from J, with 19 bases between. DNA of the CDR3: TGTGCCAGCAGGGCCCCCTATAGCGACGCATACAATGAGCAGTTCTTC. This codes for CASRAPYSDAYNEQFF.

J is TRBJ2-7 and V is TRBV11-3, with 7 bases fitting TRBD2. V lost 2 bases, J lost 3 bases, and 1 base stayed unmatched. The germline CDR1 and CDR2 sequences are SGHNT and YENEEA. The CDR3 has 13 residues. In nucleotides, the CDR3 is TGTGCCAGCAGCTTACGGGACTACTACGAGCAGTACTTC. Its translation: CASSLRDYYEQYF.

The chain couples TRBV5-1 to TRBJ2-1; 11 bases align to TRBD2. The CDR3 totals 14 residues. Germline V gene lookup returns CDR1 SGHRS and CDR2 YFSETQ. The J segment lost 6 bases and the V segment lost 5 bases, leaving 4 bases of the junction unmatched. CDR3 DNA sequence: TGCGCCAGCAGAACTAGCGGGAGTTTCAATGAGCAGTTCTTC. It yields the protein CASRTSGSFNEQFF.

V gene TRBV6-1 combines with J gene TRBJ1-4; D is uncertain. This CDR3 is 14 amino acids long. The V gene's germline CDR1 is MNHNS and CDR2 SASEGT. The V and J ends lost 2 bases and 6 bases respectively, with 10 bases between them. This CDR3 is CASSEYGEDEKLFF. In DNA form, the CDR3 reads TGTGCCAGCAGTGAATACGGGGAGGATGAAAAACTGTTTTTT.

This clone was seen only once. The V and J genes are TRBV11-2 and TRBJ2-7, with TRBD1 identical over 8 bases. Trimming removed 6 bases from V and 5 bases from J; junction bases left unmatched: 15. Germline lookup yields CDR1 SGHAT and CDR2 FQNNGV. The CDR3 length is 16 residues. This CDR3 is CASRNLRDRQRNEQYF. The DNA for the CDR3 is TGTGCCAGCAGAAACCTCCGGGACAGGCAACGGAACGAGCAGTACTTC.

Written as DNA, the CDR3 is TGTGCCAGCAGTATCTCTCCGGGACAGGGAAAGACTGAAGCTTTCTTT. Translation gives CASSISPGQGKTEAFF. V and J are TRBV6-4 and TRBJ1-1; TRBD1 matches at 9 bases. V was clipped by 5 bases and J by 5 bases; unmatched bases: 12. The CDR3 totals 16 residues. The germline V gene has CDR1 MRHNA and CDR2 SNTAGT.

For the CDR3, the DNA is TGCGCCAGCAGCCAAGAAGGGGAATATACGCAGTATTTT. This codes for CASSQEGEYTQYF. The chain has TRBV4-1 and TRBJ2-3, with D possibly matching TRBD1 (5 bases). Germline V gene lookup returns CDR1 MGHRA and CDR2 YSYEKL. The V gene lost 0 bases and the J gene lost 7 bases, with 8 bases spanning the gap. This CDR3 region has 13 residues.

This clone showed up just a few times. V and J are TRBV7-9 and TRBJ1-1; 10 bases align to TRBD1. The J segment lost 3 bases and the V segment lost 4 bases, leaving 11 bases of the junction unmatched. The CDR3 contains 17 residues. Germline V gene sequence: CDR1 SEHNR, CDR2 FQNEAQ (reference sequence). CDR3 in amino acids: CASSSTRDRGEDTEAFF. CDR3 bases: TGTGCCAGCAGCTCGACTCGGGACAGGGGAGAGGACACTGAAGCTTTCTTT. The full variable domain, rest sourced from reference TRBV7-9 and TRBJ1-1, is DTGVSQNPRHKITKRGQNVTFRCDPISEHNRLYWYRQTLGQGPEFLTYFQNEAQLEKSRLLSDRFSAERPKGSFSTLEIQRTEQGDSAMYLCASSSTRDRGEDTEAFFGQGTRLTVV.

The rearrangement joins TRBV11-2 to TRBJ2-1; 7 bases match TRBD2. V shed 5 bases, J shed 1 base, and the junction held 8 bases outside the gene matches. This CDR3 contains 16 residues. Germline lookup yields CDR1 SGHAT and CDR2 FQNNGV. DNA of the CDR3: TGTGCCAGCAGCCGTCGGGGGGATAGGTCCTACAATGAGCAGTTCTTC. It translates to CASSRRGDRSYNEQFF.

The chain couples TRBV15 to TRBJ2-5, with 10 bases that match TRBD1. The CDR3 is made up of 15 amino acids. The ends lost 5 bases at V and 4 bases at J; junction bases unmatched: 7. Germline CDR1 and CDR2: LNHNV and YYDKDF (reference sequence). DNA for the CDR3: TGTGCCACCAGCCTAGGACGGACAGGGGGAGAGACCCAGTACTTC. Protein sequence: CATSLGRTGGETQYF.